Sequencing of this T cell receptor (beta chain) was carried out in a study of CD8 T cells in Susac syndrome. Reverse transcription of about 0.45 to 1 ug RNA was carried out with random hexamers. TCRdb used MiXCR to reprocess the immunoSEQ multiplex PCR reads, holding one entry per CDR3 protein. The sample has 180,000 or so distinct CDR3 sequences, roughly 95% seen once. Trimming pared 0 bases from V and 7 bases from J, leaving 16 bases between. The CDR3 has 15 residues. Germline V gene data show CDR1 as SGHRS and CDR2 as YFSETQ. Controls were age- and sex-matched healthy donors. The rearrangement uses TRBV5-1 and TRBJ1-1, with D uncertain. The receptor was derived from a human donor in good health. Sequencing was carried out using CD4+ T cells from PBMCs. This chain's CDR3 is CASSLEFGSNYEAFF. The CDR3 region has the DNA TGCGCCAGCAGCTTGGAATTCGGTTCTAATTATGAAGCTTTCTTT.